A single sample is the source of the 27 T cell receptor beta chains below, sequenced in a study of T cell responses to AZD1222 COVID-19 vaccine (dated by TCRdb to the early 2020s). The time point label for this specimen denotes: baseline before first vaccination. Preparation of the library involved the immunoSEQ multiplex PCR assay. TCRdb retrieved this table from immuneACCESS and kept in-frame rearrangements only. Not all clones are present; in checked studies, unresolved V genes account for under half, and no reason is known for the remainder. The sample table holds about 76,000 clones, of which more than 70% were seen once. Approximately 10% of the sample rests with the top ten. Specimen: peripheral blood, collected on day 0 of AZD1222 vaccination. These receptors all stem from an adult in good health.

The genes are TRBV5-4 and TRBJ2-3, with 9 nucleotides matching TRBD2. CDR1 and CDR2 from the germline V gene are SGHNT and YYREEE (reference sequence). The V and J ends lost 6 bases and 2 bases, in that order; junction bases with no gene match: 7. This CDR3 comprises 15 residues. The CDR3 nucleotides read TGTGCCAGCACGAGCGGGGGGACGAACACAGATACGCAGTATTTT. It codes for CASTSGGTNTDTQYF.

This chain links TRBV7-8 with TRBJ2-1; 9 nucleotides match TRBD2. CDR3 length equals 18 residues. The trim removed 2 bases at V and 6 bases at J, leaving 14 bases unmatched. Germline V gives CDR1 SGHVS, CDR2 FQNEAQ. CDR3 nucleotides: TGTGCCAGCAGCTTAAGAGCGGTAGCGGGAGTTATTGGCAATGAGCAGTTCTTC. Translation: CASSLRAVAGVIGNEQFF.

The gene calls are TRBV5-5 and TRBJ2-7; perhaps TRBD1 as D (5 bases). V was shortened by 2 bases and J by 0 bases, with 9 bases between the two germline ends. Germline CDR1 SGHKS, CDR2 YYEKEE (reference sequence). The CDR3 loop spans 14 amino acids. The CDR3 bases are TGTGCCAGCAGCTTTCAGGGAAGCTCCTACGAGCAGTACGTC. Its translation is CASSFQGSSYEQYV.

This chain links TRBV4-1 with TRBJ1-1, with TRBD1 matching 9 bases. There are 15 residues in the CDR3. Germline trimming cut 1 base from V and 11 bases from J; bases unmatched to any gene: 11. Germline V gives CDR1 MGHRA, CDR2 YSYEKL. CDR3 amino acids: CASSQGTGVILNAFF. DNA for the CDR3: TGCGCCAGCAGCCAAGGGACAGGGGTGATTTTGAATGCTTTCTTT.

The count of this clone is one. This chain connects TRBV6-5 to TRBJ1-1, with a weak D call TRBD1 (6 bases). This CDR3 spans 15 amino acids. Trimming took off 8 bases at V and 9 bases at J, with 25 bases between the two ends. Germline assignment: CDR1 MNHEY and CDR2 SVGAGI. DNA for the CDR3: TGTGCCAGCGCCAGAGGGGACACCGGGGGGGAAAAAGCTTTCTTT. This gives the protein CASARGDTGGEKAFF.

The V gene is TRBV5-1, the J gene TRBJ2-3; TRBD1 is a possible D gene (6 bases). V shed 4 bases and J shed 6 bases, with 18 bases lying between them. Per germline, CDR1 SGHRS and CDR2 YFSETQ. The CDR3 runs 15 residues. The CDR3 nucleotides read TGCGCCAGCAGCGTACAGGGTATAACTTCCGATACGCAGTATTTT. Translated, it gives CASSVQGITSDTQYF. Drawing the rest from reference TRBV5-1 and TRBJ2-3, the complete variable domain is KAGVTQTPRYLIKTRGQQVTLSCSPISGHRSVSWYQQTPGQGLQFLFEYFSETQRNKGNFPGRFSGRQFSNSRSEMNVSTLELGDSALYLCASSVQGITSDTQYFGPGTRLTVL.

The chain joins TRBV3-1 (or the pseudogene TRBV3-2) to TRBJ1-6, with a possible D match to TRBD1 (5 bases). The germline CDR1 and CDR2 sequences are LGHDT and YNNKEL (reference sequence). Deletions cut 5 bases from V and 10 bases from J, with 9 bases between. The CDR3 runs 12 residues. In DNA form, the CDR3 reads TGTGCCAGCAGCGACAGTGGCTCACCCCTCCACTTT. This gives the protein CASSDSGSPLHF.

The J gene is TRBJ2-7, the V gene TRBV28, with 8 bases identical to TRBD1. This CDR3 region has 13 residues. Trimming removed 11 bases from V and 5 bases from J; junction bases left unmatched: 11. Per germline, CDR1 MDHEN and CDR2 SYDVKM. The CDR3 DNA sequence: TGTGCCGTGGGGACAGGTGGGACGCACGAGCAGTACTTC. Translating it yields CAVGTGGTHEQYF.

V gene TRBV30 combines with J gene TRBJ1-4; TRBD1 might be the D (5 bases). V shed 8 bases and J shed 8 bases, with 18 bases lying between them. This CDR3 comprises 13 residues. Looked up from germline, CDR1 is GTSNPN and CDR2 is SVGIG (reference sequence). The CDR3 DNA follows: TGTGCCGGGACCCTCGGACCCGGAGAAAAACTGTTTTTT. It is translated as CAGTLGPGEKLFF.

The genes are TRBV5-1 and TRBJ2-3; a weak D match, TRBD1 (6 bases). This CDR3 contains 14 residues. CDR1 is SGHRS, CDR2 YFSETQ, per germline. Trimming removed 4 bases at V and 1 base at J, with 10 bases between. The CDR3 sequence is CASSTQGGTDTQYF. The CDR3 DNA is TGCGCCAGCAGCACACAGGGTGGCACAGATACGCAGTATTTT.

The V and J genes are TRBV19 and TRBJ1-2; D perhaps matches TRBD1 (5 bases). This CDR3 is 14 amino acids long. Germline values: CDR1 LNHDA, CDR2 SQIVND (reference sequence). Trimming removed 8 bases at V and 0 bases at J, with 13 bases between. The chain's CDR3 is CASLRDGSNYGYTF. CDR3 nucleotides: TGTGCCAGTCTGCGGGACGGATCTAACTATGGCTACACCTTC.

This chain uses TRBV29-1 with TRBJ2-5; D ambiguous. V lost 7 bases, J lost 4 bases, and 7 bases lay in between. The CDR3 is 10 amino acids. Germline V gives CDR1 SQVTM, CDR2 ANQGSEA. The CDR3 sequence is CSASVETQYF. CDR3 sequence (DNA): TGCAGCGCCTCTGTAGAGACCCAGTACTTC.

The gene calls are TRBV6-6 and TRBJ1-6, with D hard to call. The V gene lost 2 bases and the J gene lost 13 bases, with 9 bases spanning the gap. CDR1 is MNHNY, CDR2 SVGAGI, per germline (reference sequence). The CDR3 extends over 12 amino acids. The CDR3 spells CASSYNASPLHF. CDR3 sequence (DNA): TGTGCCAGCAGTTACAACGCCAGTCCCCTCCACTTT.

In its sample, this clone was seen once. This sequence joins TRBV11-2 and TRBJ1-1; 8 nucleotides align to TRBD1. With V trimmed by 5 bases and J by 7 bases, 3 bases remained unmatched. This CDR3 comprises 12 residues. Per germline, CDR1 SGHAT and CDR2 FQNNGV. The CDR3 sequence is CASSLRGREAFF. The DNA of the CDR3 is TGTGCCAGCAGCCTCAGGGGGCGTGAAGCTTTCTTT.

CDR3 protein: CATTRGPGETQYF. The CDR3 bases are TGTGCCACCACTAGGGGGCCAGGAGAGACCCAGTACTTC. The V and J genes are TRBV24-1 and TRBJ2-5; 7 bases are a match to TRBD1. V shed 8 bases and J 4 bases; nucleotides not matched to a gene: 6. The CDR3 has 13 amino acids. CDR1 is KGHDR and CDR2 is SFDVKD in the germline V gene.

This chain joins TRBV30 and TRBJ2-2; D may be TRBD1 (5 bases). Germline V gene sequence: CDR1 GTSNPN, CDR2 SVGIG (reference sequence). V lost 1 base and J lost 2, with 11 bases in between. CDR3 length: 15 amino acids. This chain's CDR3 is CAWSDSRDNTGELFF. Written as DNA, the CDR3 is TGTGCCTGGAGTGATAGCAGGGATAACACCGGGGAGCTGTTTTTT.

V usage is TRBV5-4 and J usage is TRBJ2-3; TRBD1 matches 7 bases. Germline CDR1 SGHNT, CDR2 YYREEE (reference sequence). The length of the CDR3 is 14 residues. Losses at the gene ends were 4 bases for V and 5 bases for J; bases not matched to a gene: 7. For the CDR3, the DNA is TGTGCCAGCAGCCCAACAGGGGTTGGAGATACGCAGTATTTT. This sequence encodes CASSPTGVGDTQYF.

The rearrangement links TRBV28 to TRBJ2-1; 9 bases agree with TRBD1. This CDR3 spans 16 amino acids. CDR1 and CDR2 from the germline V gene are MDHEN and SYDVKM. V lost 5 bases, J lost 1 base, and 6 bases stayed unmatched. The DNA for the CDR3 is TGTGCCAGCAGTAACCCGACAGGGGGTTCCTACAATGAGCAGTTCTTC. Its protein is CASSNPTGGSYNEQFF. The variable domain in full, with the rest retrieved from reference TRBV28 and TRBJ2-1, is DVKVTQSSRYLVKRTGEKVFLECVQDMDHENMFWYRQDPGLGLRLIYFSYDVKMKEKGDIPEGYSVSREKKERFSLILESASTNQTSMYLCASSNPTGGSYNEQFFGPGTRLTVL.

The chain uses TRBV5-6 and TRBJ1-5; tentative D call: TRBD1 (6 bases). The CDR3 sequence is 14 residues long. Trimming took 4 bases from V and 4 from J, leaving 12 bases between them. From germline, CDR1 is SGHDT and CDR2 YYEEEE. The CDR3 sequence is CASSLGGANQPQHF. As DNA, the CDR3 is TGTGCCAGCAGCCTAGGGGGGGCTAATCAGCCCCAGCATTTT.

The chain couples TRBV7-2 to TRBJ1-1, with D unresolved. Deletions cut 1 base from V and 1 base from J, with 4 bases between. The V gene's germline CDR1 is SGHTA and CDR2 FQGNSA. The CDR3 sequence is 13 residues long. The CDR3 loop reads CASSLVENTEAFF. The CDR3 coding sequence is TGTGCCAGCAGCTTAGTGGAGAACACTGAAGCTTTCTTT.

The chain uses TRBV4-2 and TRBJ2-2; a weak D match, TRBD1 (6 bases). The CDR3 is 17 residues long. V dropped 1 base and J dropped 3 bases, with 15 bases sitting between them. The germline CDR1 and CDR2 sequences are LGHNA and YNFKEQ. CDR3 residues: CASSQVGGRGYTGELFF. The CDR3 coding sequence is TGTGCCAGCAGCCAAGTTGGTGGCAGGGGATACACCGGGGAGCTGTTTTTT.

The rearrangement uses TRBV28 and TRBJ1-1, with D unclear. This CDR3 is built from 15 residues. With 5 bases removed from V and 6 bases from J, the gap between germline ends came to 19 bases. The germline gives CDR1 MDHEN, CDR2 SYDVKM. The CDR3 nucleotides read TGTGCCAGCAGTAGGGCCGGCGAGGGAATAGCTGAAGCTTTCTTT. This encodes CASSRAGEGIAEAFF.

This sequence joins TRBV2 and TRBJ1-5, with D maybe TRBD1 (6 bases). Trimming removed 6 bases from V and 4 bases from J, with 10 bases in between. The CDR3 runs 13 residues. Germline CDR1 and CDR2: SNHLY and FYNNEI. The CDR3 protein is CASSLDRNQPQHF. The CDR3 DNA reads TGTGCCAGCAGCCTGGACAGAAATCAGCCCCAGCATTTT.

The rearrangement uses TRBV5-1 and TRBJ2-3, with 9 bases identical to TRBD2. This CDR3 contains 15 residues. Losses at the gene ends were 0 bases for V and 3 bases for J; bases not matched to a gene: 2. Germline assignment: CDR1 SGHRS and CDR2 YFSETQ. The CDR3 region is CASSLERGVTDTQYF. Here the CDR3 DNA reads TGCGCCAGCAGCTTGGAGCGGGGGGTGACAGATACGCAGTATTTT.

The V call is TRBV2, the J call TRBJ2-5; 7 positions agree with TRBD1. The CDR3 runs to 14 residues. Trimming removed 5 bases from V and 2 bases from J; junction bases left unmatched: 5. Germline-derived CDR1 and CDR2 are SNHLY and FYNNEI. The CDR3 region is CASSLGTAQETQYF. The CDR3 DNA follows: TGTGCCAGCAGTTTGGGGACAGCTCAAGAGACCCAGTACTTC.

In its sample, this clone was seen a few times. V usage is TRBV7-2 and J usage is TRBJ1-3; possibly TRBD1 for D (5 bases). CDR1 SGHTA and CDR2 FQGNSA come from the germline V gene. Trimming removed 2 bases at V and 0 bases at J, with 11 bases between. This CDR3 spans 16 amino acids. The CDR3 bases are TGTGCCAGCAGCTTAAGCGGGACTGTCTCTGGAAACACCATATATTTT. Its protein is CASSLSGTVSGNTIYF. Together with reference TRBV7-2 and TRBJ1-3, the CDR3 gives the full variable domain: GAGVSQSPSNKVTEKGKDVELRCDPISGHTALYWYRQSLGQGLEFLIYFQGNSAPDKSGLPSDRFSAERTGGSVSTLTIQRTQQEDSAVYLCASSLSGTVSGNTIYFGEGSWLTVV.

The chain links TRBV14 to TRBJ1-2; D is possibly TRBD1 (6 bases). This CDR3 comprises 14 residues. V lost 0 bases, J lost 8 bases, and 13 bases lay in between. From germline, CDR1 is SGHDN and CDR2 FVKESK. The CDR3 reads CASSQERGSGGYTF. For the CDR3, the DNA is TGTGCCAGCAGCCAAGAAAGGGGGAGCGGAGGCTACACCTTC.